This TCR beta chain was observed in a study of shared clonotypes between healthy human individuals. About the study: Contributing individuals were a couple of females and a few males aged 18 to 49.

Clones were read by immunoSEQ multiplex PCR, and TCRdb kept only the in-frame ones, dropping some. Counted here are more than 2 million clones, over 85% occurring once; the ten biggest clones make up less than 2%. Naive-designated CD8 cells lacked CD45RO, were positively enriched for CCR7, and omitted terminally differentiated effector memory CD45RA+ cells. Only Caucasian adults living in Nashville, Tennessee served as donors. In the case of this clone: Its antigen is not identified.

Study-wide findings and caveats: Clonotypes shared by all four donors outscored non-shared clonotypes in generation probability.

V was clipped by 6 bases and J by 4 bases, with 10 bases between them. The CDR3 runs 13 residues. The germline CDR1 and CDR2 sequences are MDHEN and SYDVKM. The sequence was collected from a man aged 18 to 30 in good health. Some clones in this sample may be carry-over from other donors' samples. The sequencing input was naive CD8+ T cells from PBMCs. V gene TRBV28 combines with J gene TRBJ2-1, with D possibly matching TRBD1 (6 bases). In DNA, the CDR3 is TGTGCCAGCAGCCAGGGGCTGTACAATGAGCAGTTCTTC. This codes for CASSQGLYNEQFF.